The sample holds many counts of the clone carrying this TCR beta chain. These data belong to a study of regulatory T cells in long-lasting Graves disease. Study as a whole: Patients newly diagnosed with Graves' had been on antithyroid drugs for under 3 months.

Arm-PCR of CDR3 regions and iRepertoire HTBI primers were the basis on which TCR beta libraries were built. TCRdb reprocessed the multiplex PCR reads with MiXCR, giving one entry per CDR3 protein. The table lists 400,000 to 450,000 distinct CDR3 sequences, under 15% of them singletons. The CDR3 totals 14 residues. Trimming removed 7 bases from V and 9 bases from J, with 16 bases in between. Regarding time point: newly diagnosed GD, antithyroid drugs for less than 3 months. There was RNA extracted from PBMCs, and the TCR library was made from it. These records were also assigned to another study, of T cells in Graves' hyperthyroidism and ophthalmopathy. Per that study: On the basis of clinical symptoms, serum thyroxine and TRAb, thyroid ultrasound and orbital computed tomography, diagnoses were made. In simple terms, a model built on 13 V-J features told ophthalmopathy apart from stable hyperthyroidism.

This clonotype originated in a woman aged 25 to 45 with Graves disease. The rearrangement uses TRBV12-3 or TRBV12-4 and TRBJ1-6; perhaps TRBD1 as D (5 bases). This specimen consisted of peripheral blood mononuclear cells (PBMCs), obtained at new diagnosis, from a patient treated with antithyroid drugs. DNA of the CDR3: TGTGCCAGCACCCAAGCAGGGTCTAGTTCACCCCTCCACTTT. This codes for CASTQAGSSSPLHF.